This T cell receptor (beta chain) was recovered during a study of T cell responses to AZD1222 COVID-19 vaccine. Profiled with immunoSEQ multiplex PCR; TCRdb holds only in-frame clones, not every one. The sample consists of roughly 100,000 clones, about nine tenths of them appearing once. The CDR3 loop spans 14 amino acids. V was pared by 3 bases and J by 7 bases, with 13 bases between. Per the germline V gene, CDR1 is MNHEY and CDR2 is SMNVEV (reference sequence). J is TRBJ1-5 and V is TRBV27; perhaps TRBD1 as D (5 bases). The source of this sequence is an adult who received the MenACWY meningococcal vaccine as a control. Sequencing was performed on peripheral blood, taken 28 days after the second dose of the MenACWY control vaccine. The CDR3 region has the DNA TGTGCCAGCAGTTTTGGGGGAGCGGCACAGCCCCAGCATTTT. It yields the protein CASSFGGAAQPQHF.